These 19 T cell receptor beta chains were sequenced from one sample in a study of CD8 T cells in ankylosing spondylitis. Points from the study as a whole: Ankylosing spondylitis blood appeared to carry a characteristic TCR beta motif of roughly 8 highly homologous variants.

No antigens are known for them. Each CDR3 protein is one row after TCRdb ran MiXCR on the 5' RACE reads. The table lists 700,000 to 850,000 distinct CDR3 sequences, 10% to 15% of them singletons. Sequenced input: blood, either unsorted or a sorted T cell fraction (not recorded which). The source of these receptors is a male donor with ankylosing spondylitis.

This clonotype was detected a few times. This chain uses TRBV10-3 with TRBJ1-2; D is possibly TRBD1 (5 bases). The CDR3 loop spans 13 amino acids. Trimming shortened V by 7 bases and J by 0 bases, and 9 bases separated the two germline ends. The germline V gene has CDR1 ENHRY and CDR2 SYGVKD. CDR3 region: CAINGAANYGYTF. The CDR3 DNA reads TGTGCCATCAACGGGGCAGCTAACTATGGCTACACCTTC.

This clonotype has more than one count but fewer than ten. The chain employs TRBV7-2 and TRBJ2-2; D assignment may be TRBD1 or TRBD2 (7 bases each). This CDR3 spans 17 amino acids. From germline, CDR1 is SGHTA and CDR2 FQGNSA. Trimming cost V 7 bases and J 0 bases, with 18 bases left between them. The CDR3 DNA reads as TGTGCCAGCAACCGGGGGGTGAGGGGGCCGAACACCGGGGAGCTGTTTTTT. Residues: CASNRGVRGPNTGELFF.

This clonotype has only a few counts. The chain couples TRBV20-1 to TRBJ2-4; 12 positions match TRBD2. V lost 5 bases to trimming and J lost 1 base; unmatched junction nucleotides: 9. CDR3 length equals 17 residues. The germline V gene encodes CDR1 DFQATT and CDR2 SNEGSKA (reference sequence). The CDR3 nucleotides are TGCAGTGCTCTTGGACTAGCGGGGCGGGGGGCCAAAAACATTCAGTACTTC. It translates to CSALGLAGRGAKNIQYF.

The chain carries TRBV15 and TRBJ2-3; D ambiguous. V lost 0 bases to trimming and J lost 4 bases, with 8 bases between them. Germline V gene sequence: CDR1 LNHNV, CDR2 YYDKDF (reference sequence). This CDR3 is 14 amino acids long. In DNA, the CDR3 is TGTGCCACCAGCAGAGATATTGGGGCAGATACGCAGTATTTT. Amino acid sequence: CATSRDIGADTQYF.

V usage is TRBV9 and J usage is TRBJ2-1, with no clear D. The germline V gene has CDR1 SGDLS and CDR2 YYNGEE. This CDR3 is 13 amino acids long. V was clipped by 0 bases and J by 6 bases, with 7 bases between them. This CDR3 is CASSVGNLNEQFF. Written as DNA, the CDR3 is TGTGCCAGCAGCGTAGGGAACCTCAATGAGCAGTTCTTC. Based on the CDR3 plus reference TRBV9 and TRBJ2-1, the full variable domain is DSGVTQTPKHLITATGQRVTLRCSPRSGDLSVYWYQQSLDQGLQFLIQYYNGEERAKGNILERFSAQQFPDLHSELNLSSLELGDSALYFCASSVGNLNEQFFGPGTRLTVL.

The chain couples TRBV20-1 to TRBJ2-5; TRBD2 aligns across 14 bases. This CDR3 is built from 13 residues. V was clipped by 6 bases and J by 9 bases; unmatched bases: 6. Germline values: CDR1 DFQATT, CDR2 SNEGSKA (reference sequence). The DNA of the CDR3 is TGCAGTGCGCTGACTAGCGGGGGGGCCTCCCAGTACTTC. This translates into CSALTSGGASQYF.

In this sample, this clonotype turned up many times. This sequence joins TRBV7-9 and TRBJ1-1; perhaps TRBD1 as D (5 bases). The CDR3 sequence is 12 residues long. Trimming left V 3 bases short and J 8 bases short, with 10 bases between. CDR1 is SEHNR and CDR2 is FQNEAQ in the germline V gene (reference sequence). CDR3 loop: CASSLGRAEAFF. The CDR3 DNA is TGTGCCAGCAGCTTGGGACGGGCGGAAGCTTTCTTT. The entire variable domain, with the rest obtained from reference TRBV7-9 and TRBJ1-1, is as follows: DTGVSQNPRHKITKRGQNVTFRCDPISEHNRLYWYRQTLGQGPEFLTYFQNEAQLEKSRLLSDRFSAERPKGSFSTLEIQRTEQGDSAMYLCASSLGRAEAFFGQGTRLTVV.

Only a few counts were recorded for this clonotype. The gene calls are TRBV10-3 and TRBJ1-6; D unclear. V lost 4 bases and J lost 5, with 9 bases in between. There are 14 residues in the CDR3. Germline lookup yields CDR1 ENHRY and CDR2 SYGVKD. CDR3: CAISAPAHNSPLHF. The DNA for the CDR3 is TGTGCCATCAGTGCTCCTGCGCATAATTCACCCCTCCACTTT.

This clonotype occurred a few times. J is TRBJ1-1 and V is TRBV13, with unresolved D. The CDR3 has 14 residues. Trimming shortened V by 0 bases and J by 3 bases, and 8 bases separated the two germline ends. Per germline, CDR1 PRHDT and CDR2 FYEKMQ (reference sequence). The CDR3 region has the DNA TGTGCCAGCAGCTTAGGCCGTCGGTACACTGAAGCTTTCTTT. Translation: CASSLGRRYTEAFF.

This clonotype was detected a few times. The chain recombines TRBV20-1 with TRBJ2-1, with D unclear. The CDR3 has 13 amino acids. Germline loops: CDR1 DFQATT, CDR2 SNEGSKA (reference sequence). V lost 3 bases and J 3 bases, leaving 9 bases between the germline ends. CDR3 sequence: CSASVNYYNEQFF. CDR3 bases: TGCAGTGCTAGCGTCAATTACTACAATGAGCAGTTCTTC.

This clonotype was counted a few times. The chain uses TRBV7-2 and TRBJ2-3; possibly TRBD2 for D (5 bases). The V end lost 2 bases, the J end lost 14 bases, and 23 bases lay between the germline ends. Germline V gene sequence: CDR1 SGHTA, CDR2 FQGNSA. The CDR3 spans 15 residues. The chain's CDR3 is CASSLNTAGTRFSYF. The CDR3, as DNA: TGTGCCAGCAGCTTAAATACCGCGGGCACTAGGTTCTCGTATTTT.

The chain carries TRBV7-2 and TRBJ2-7; possible D gene TRBD1, 6 bases. Trimming took off 5 bases at V and 2 bases at J, with 16 bases between the two ends. CDR1 is SGHTA, CDR2 FQGNSA, per germline. This CDR3 is built from 15 residues. Here the CDR3 reads CASSPHGTSTYEQYF. The CDR3, as DNA: TGTGCCAGCAGCCCCCATGGGACATCTACCTACGAGCAGTACTTC. The whole variable domain, remainder taken from reference TRBV7-2 and TRBJ2-7, is GAGVSQSPSNKVTEKGKDVELRCDPISGHTALYWYRQSLGQGLEFLIYFQGNSAPDKSGLPSDRFSAERTGGSVSTLTIQRTQQEDSAVYLCASSPHGTSTYEQYFGPGTRLTVT.

This clonotype was seen ten or more times. The J gene is TRBJ2-5, the V gene TRBV29-1, with 7 bases fitting TRBD2. This CDR3 has 12 residues. Trimming removed 2 bases from V and 3 bases from J; junction bases left unmatched: 0. Germline V gene lookup returns CDR1 SQVTM and CDR2 ANQGSEA. In DNA form, the CDR3 reads TGCAGCGTTGAACTAGCGGAAGAGACCCAGTACTTC. It is translated as CSVELAEETQYF.

This clonotype was counted between two and nine times. The rearrangement links TRBV20-1 to TRBJ2-7, with 10 nucleotides matching TRBD1. Germline CDR1 and CDR2: DFQATT and SNEGSKA (reference sequence). This CDR3 region has 13 residues. V was clipped by 3 bases and J by 6 bases; unmatched bases: 5. The CDR3 DNA reads TGCAGTGCTAGCCGGGACAGGGGTTTCGAGCAGTACTTC. Its protein product is CSASRDRGFEQYF.

This clonotype has just a few counts. The rearrangement joins TRBV29-1 to TRBJ2-5, with D perhaps matching TRBD1 (6 bases). V lost 6 bases and J 4 bases, leaving 12 bases between the germline ends. Germline CDR1 is SQVTM and CDR2 is ANQGSEA. The CDR3 is 12 amino acids. CDR3 protein: CSVSQGIETQYF. CDR3 in DNA: TGCAGCGTCTCACAGGGAATAGAGACCCAGTACTTC.

The sample holds many counts of this clonotype. The rearrangement links TRBV5-1 to TRBJ1-2; 8 bases line up with TRBD1. Trimming at V came to 0 bases and at J to 3 bases, leaving 1 base not matched to a gene. This CDR3 spans 14 amino acids. The germline V gene encodes CDR1 SGHRS and CDR2 YFSETQ. As DNA, the CDR3 is TGCGCCAGCAGCTTGGGACAGGGGTACTATGGCTACACCTTC. This encodes CASSLGQGYYGYTF.

In its sample, this clonotype was seen a few times. The chain employs TRBV10-3 and TRBJ2-4, with D uncertain. Germline CDR1 ENHRY, CDR2 SYGVKD. The CDR3 has 16 residues. Trimming pared 8 bases from V and 0 bases from J, leaving 17 bases between. The CDR3 is CAISPGEVLAKNIQYF. In DNA form, the CDR3 reads TGTGCCATCTCTCCAGGAGAGGTTCTAGCCAAAAACATTCAGTACTTC.

The gene calls are TRBV4-3 and TRBJ2-5; D ambiguous. This CDR3 region has 15 residues. Germline V gene lookup returns CDR1 LGHNA and CDR2 YSLEER. V lost 3 bases to trimming and J lost 2 bases, with 13 bases between them. This CDR3 is CASSHTALTQETQYF. The CDR3, as DNA: TGCGCCAGCAGCCATACTGCACTGACACAAGAGACCCAGTACTTC.

This clonotype was seen only a few times. The chain has TRBV5-1 and TRBJ2-5, with D possibly matching TRBD1 (6 bases). The CDR3 consists of 14 residues. Trimming took 4 bases from V and 4 from J, leaving 14 bases between them. Germline V CDR1 and CDR2: SGHRS, YFSETQ. CDR3 in amino acids: CASSPGTTGETQYF. In nucleotides, the CDR3 is TGCGCCAGCAGCCCTGGGACAACCGGAGAGACCCAGTACTTC.